These T cell receptor beta chains were read from a single sample in a study of blood T cells in healthy people across ages. One entry per CDR3 protein results from TCRdb running MiXCR on the 5' RACE reads. The sample lists about 1.8 million distinct CDR3 sequences, about 49% occurring once. Sequenced input: blood. The receptors come from a middle-aged woman in good health. Both conserved end residues are part of each CDR3. The D gene is left open where the match is weak. Only some rows state a clone size, as once, few, many or a class for expanded clones.

V gene	D gene	J gene	clone size	CDR3 protein	CDR3 DNA
TRBV4-2	TRBD1	TRBJ2-3	few	CASSQGRGQGTDTQYF	TGTGCCAGCAGCCAAGGTCGGGGACAGGGGACAGATACGCAGTATTTT
TRBV2	TRBD1	TRBJ2-7	-	CASSFRDRGLSYEQYF	TGTGCCAGCAGTTTCCGGGACAGGGGCCTCTCCTACGAGCAGTACTTC
TRBV3-1	TRBD2	TRBJ2-3	-	CASSPGGGLRYLADTQYF	TGTGCCAGTAGCCCGGGCGGGGGGCTTCGATATTTGGCAGATACGCAGTATTTT
TRBV6-2/TRBV6-3	-	TRBJ2-1	-	CASRKLDEQFF	TGTGCCAGCCGAAAACTGGATGAGCAGTTCTTC
TRBV7-3	TRBD2	TRBJ2-1	-	CASSLGGGGSGNEQFF	TGTGCCAGCAGCTTAGGGGGCGGGGGGAGTGGGAATGAGCAGTTCTTC
TRBV10-1	-	TRBJ2-3	-	CASSDFSWGDTDTQYF	TGCGCCAGCAGTGACTTCTCGTGGGGAGACACAGATACGCAGTATTTT
TRBV28	TRBD1	TRBJ2-3	-	CASNAGQDGNTQYF	TGTGCCAGCAACGCAGGACAGGACGGGAATACGCAGTATTTT
TRBV19	-	TRBJ2-1	-	CASSTYHREMNEQFF	TGTGCCAGTAGTACTTATCACAGGGAGATGAATGAGCAGTTCTTC
TRBV12-3/TRBV12-4	TRBD2	TRBJ2-3	-	CASSRRLAGAADTQYF	TGTGCCAGCAGTCGTCGACTAGCGGGAGCAGCAGATACGCAGTATTTT
TRBV4-1	-	TRBJ2-7	-	CANSQDKGLNNYEQYF	TGCGCCAACAGCCAAGATAAGGGTCTCAACAACTACGAGCAGTACTTC
TRBV6-2/TRBV6-3	TRBD1	TRBJ2-1	-	CASSYQRDRVRNEQFF	TGTGCCAGCAGTTACCAGCGGGACAGGGTACGTAATGAGCAGTTCTTC
TRBV13	TRBD2	TRBJ2-1	-	CASGPTGTSGGESSYNEQFF	TGTGCCAGCGGCCCTACCGGGACTAGCGGGGGGGAAAGCTCCTACAATGAGCAGTTCTTC
TRBV6-2/TRBV6-3	-	TRBJ2-7	few	CASSQRLIDEQYF	TGTGCCAGCAGTCAACGGTTGATCGACGAGCAGTACTTC
TRBV12-3/TRBV12-4	TRBD2	TRBJ2-3	-	CASNPLAGGSTDTQYF	TGTGCCAGCAACCCTCTAGCGGGGGGAAGCACAGATACGCAGTATTTT
TRBV12-3/TRBV12-4	TRBD1	TRBJ1-4	-	CASSLNDRVEKLFF	TGTGCCAGCAGCCTCAATGACAGGGTAGAAAAACTGTTTTTT
TRBV6-1	-	TRBJ2-3	few	CASSEGGSRDTQYF	TGTGCCAGCAGTGAAGGAGGCAGCCGAGATACGCAGTATTTT
TRBV6-5	-	TRBJ1-6	-	CASSPGGGLSNSPLHF	TGTGCCAGCAGTCCCGGTGGGGGATTGTCTAATTCACCCCTCCACTTT
TRBV6-2/TRBV6-3	-	TRBJ2-3	few	CASAINRVADTQYF	TGTGCCAGCGCTATTAACAGGGTGGCAGATACGCAGTATTTT
TRBV24-1	TRBD1	TRBJ2-6	-	CATSDPSGTGGSGANVLTF	TGTGCCACCAGTGATCCCTCCGGGACAGGGGGGTCTGGGGCCAACGTCCTGACTTTC
TRBV20-1	-	TRBJ2-3	-	CSARGHLTDTQYF	TGCAGTGCTAGAGGGCATCTCACAGATACGCAGTATTTT
TRBV11-2	-	TRBJ2-3	-	CASSLRIRSPTQDLTDTQYF	TGTGCCAGCAGCTTAAGAATCAGGAGTCCAACTCAGGACCTCACAGATACGCAGTATTTT
TRBV7-2	-	TRBJ2-7	-	CASSSFAHEQYF	TGTGCCAGCAGCTCTTTCGCCCACGAGCAGTACTTC
TRBV6-5	-	TRBJ2-1	-	CASSYSQGSYNEQFF	TGTGCCAGCAGTTACTCGCAGGGATCCTACAATGAGCAGTTCTTC
TRBV4-3	-	TRBJ1-2	few	CASSQDDGDNYGYTF	TGCGCCAGCAGCCAAGATGATGGGGATAACTATGGCTACACCTTC
TRBV28	TRBD2	TRBJ2-3	once	CASSFLRGGPSTDTQYF	TGTGCCAGCAGTTTTCTGCGGGGGGGACCTAGCACAGATACGCAGTATTTT
TRBV2	-	TRBJ2-4	-	CASSAPVTGPREQYF	TGTGCCAGCAGTGCCCCGGTGACAGGACCAAGGGAGCAGTACTTC
TRBV5-1	TRBD2	TRBJ2-1	few	CASSSGPSGADNEQFF	TGCGCCAGCAGCTCCGGCCCTAGCGGGGCCGACAATGAGCAGTTCTTC
TRBV6-1	-	TRBJ2-4	-	CASSIAGTVMSGAKNIQYF	TGTGCCAGCAGTATAGCGGGGACAGTCATGAGTGGGGCCAAAAACATTCAGTACTTC
TRBV9	-	TRBJ2-1	few	CASSVVPGVNEQFF	TGTGCCAGCAGCGTGGTACCTGGTGTCAATGAGCAGTTCTTC
TRBV7-2	TRBD1	TRBJ2-5	-	CASTWTGSDGQYF	TGTGCCAGCACCTGGACAGGGTCGGACGGGCAGTACTTC
TRBV24-1	-	TRBJ2-1	-	CATTDGRGSSYNEQFF	TGTGCCACCACCGACGGCAGGGGAAGCTCCTACAATGAGCAGTTCTTC
TRBV20-1	TRBD2	TRBJ2-3	-	CSAKAGTSTDTQYF	TGCAGTGCTAAAGCGGGAACTAGCACAGATACGCAGTATTTT
TRBV19	-	TRBJ2-7	few	CASSITGHPYEQYF	TGTGCCAGTAGTATTACCGGACATCCCTACGAGCAGTACTTC
TRBV12-3/TRBV12-4	-	TRBJ1-5	-	CASSFGGHSNQPQHF	TGTGCCAGCAGTTTCGGGGGGCACAGCAATCAGCCCCAGCATTTT
TRBV10-3	-	TRBJ1-2	-	CAIWEGGYTF	TGTGCCATCTGGGAGGGTGGCTACACCTTC
TRBV11-1	-	TRBJ2-5	-	CASSLGREGGETQYF	TGTGCCAGCAGCTTAGGAAGGGAAGGAGGGGAGACCCAGTACTTC
TRBV28	TRBD1	TRBJ2-4	-	CASSLPSGGLEDKNIQYF	TGTGCCAGCAGCCTCCCCTCAGGGGGCTTAGAAGACAAAAACATTCAGTACTTC
TRBV18	-	TRBJ2-1	once	CASSPLMAGQGGYNEQFF	TGTGCCAGCTCACCCCTGATGGCGGGGCAGGGGGGCTACAATGAGCAGTTCTTC
TRBV6-1	TRBD1	TRBJ1-1	-	CASTRGQDGTEAFF	TGTGCCAGCACCCGAGGACAGGACGGTACTGAAGCTTTCTTT
TRBV12-3/TRBV12-4	TRBD2	TRBJ2-1	-	CASSFGGGGEQFF	TGTGCCAGCAGTTTCGGGGGGGGAGGGGAGCAGTTCTTC
TRBV10-3	-	TRBJ2-3	-	CANRGSTDTQYF	TGTGCCAATCGGGGTAGCACAGATACGCAGTATTTT
TRBV6-1	-	TRBJ1-1	-	CASSDRGSNTEAFF	TGTGCCAGCAGTGACCGGGGTTCTAACACTGAAGCTTTCTTT